The 14 T cell receptor beta chains below come from one sample, sequenced in a study of patients and donors after allogeneic stem cell transplantation. TCRdb re-derived calls from the RT-PCR reads in MiXCR, one entry per CDR3 protein. The data show about 960,000 distinct CDR3 sequences, roughly 18% seen once. Sequencing was carried out using blood, either unsorted or a sorted T cell fraction (not recorded which). The receptors come from a human donor who was either an allogeneic HSCT recipient or a stem cell or donor lymphocyte infusion donor (not recorded which). It is not recorded whose cells these are; they may come from a transplant donor.

Ten or more counts support this clonotype. The chain carries TRBV5-1 and TRBJ2-1, with a possible D match to TRBD2 (7 bases). Germline V gives CDR1 SGHRS, CDR2 YFSETQ. The CDR3 has 14 residues. Trimming cost V 4 bases and J 4 bases, with 12 bases left between them. The CDR3: CASSGGAQYNEQFF. The CDR3 bases are TGCGCCAGCAGCGGGGGGGCCCAATACAATGAGCAGTTCTTC.

This clonotype was picked up a small number of times. J is TRBJ2-5 and V is TRBV27; TRBD1 aligns across 10 bases. This CDR3 region has 16 residues. Germline V gene sequence: CDR1 MNHEY, CDR2 SMNVEV (reference sequence). The ends lost 1 base at V and 3 bases at J; junction bases unmatched: 5. CDR3 loop: CASSLYFGTGEETQYF. For the CDR3, the DNA is TGTGCCAGCAGTTTATATTTCGGGACAGGGGAAGAGACCCAGTACTTC.

This clonotype was seen only a few times. The chain is built from TRBV6-1 and TRBJ2-2, with 8 bases fitting TRBD1. The CDR3 is 16 residues long. Germline CDR1 and CDR2: MNHNS and SASEGT. J gave up 1 base and V 6 bases, and 7 bases lay outside the gene matches. The CDR3 DNA sequence: TGTGCCAGCAGACAACCCGGGACAGGGAACACCGGGGAGCTGTTTTTT. Translation gives CASRQPGTGNTGELFF.

This clonotype has a count of ten or more. V and J are TRBV5-1 and TRBJ2-1, with no clear D. The CDR3 spans 15 residues. The V gene's germline CDR1 is SGHRS and CDR2 YFSETQ. Trimming removed 6 bases at V and 1 base at J, with 14 bases between. This CDR3 reads CASTLLAESYNEQFF. CDR3 DNA sequence: TGCGCCAGCACCCTCTTGGCGGAATCCTACAATGAGCAGTTCTTC.

The rearrangement uses TRBV25-1 and TRBJ1-3; maybe TRBD1 (6 bases). CDR3 length: 19 residues. Germline V CDR1 and CDR2: MGHDK, SYGVNS. V gave up 2 bases and J gave up 1 base, with 21 bases separating them. The DNA for the CDR3 is TGTGCCAGCAGTGAAAAGGTTCGGGGGCCGGGAAATTCTGGAAACACCATATATTTT. Amino acid sequence: CASSEKVRGPGNSGNTIYF.

The chain joins TRBV19 to TRBJ2-7, with D hard to call. This CDR3 contains 15 residues. CDR1 and CDR2 from the germline V gene are LNHDA and SQIVND (reference sequence). Trimming took off 3 bases at V and 5 bases at J, with 17 bases between the two ends. The CDR3 DNA reads as TGTGCCAGTAGTATGGGCTTTCGAGCGCCCAACGAGCAGTACTTC. As protein: CASSMGFRAPNEQYF.

This clonotype was seen a handful of times. The chain recombines TRBV9 with TRBJ2-5, with TRBD2 identical over 9 bases. The CDR3 is 16 amino acids. The ends lost 0 bases at V and 2 bases at J; junction bases unmatched: 5. CDR1 is SGDLS, CDR2 YYNGEE, per germline. The CDR3 loop is CASSVVPAGGQETQYF. The CDR3 DNA is TGTGCCAGCAGCGTAGTCCCCGCGGGGGGGCAAGAGACCCAGTACTTC. Based on the CDR3 plus reference TRBV9 and TRBJ2-5, the full variable domain is DSGVTQTPKHLITATGQRVTLRCSPRSGDLSVYWYQQSLDQGLQFLIQYYNGEERAKGNILERFSAQQFPDLHSELNLSSLELGDSALYFCASSVVPAGGQETQYFGPGTRLLVL.

The rearrangement joins TRBV5-1 to TRBJ2-7; 12 positions match TRBD2. Germline lookup yields CDR1 SGHRS and CDR2 YFSETQ. The CDR3 contains 18 residues. V was pared by 0 bases and J by 4 bases, with 11 bases of the junction left unmatched. This CDR3 reads CASSLVASGGAGNYEQYF. In DNA form, the CDR3 reads TGCGCCAGCAGCTTGGTGGCTAGCGGGGGGGCCGGGAATTACGAGCAGTACTTC.

This clonotype was seen a few times. This sequence joins TRBV12-3 or TRBV12-4 and TRBJ1-1, with D perhaps TRBD1 (6 bases). The length of the CDR3 is 14 residues. The germline V and J ends were trimmed by 6 bases and 5 bases, with 16 bases remaining between them. The CDR3, as DNA: TGTGCCAGCAGCAGGGGAGCGAGGGGTACTGAAGCTTTCTTT. It yields the protein CASSRGARGTEAFF.

This rearrangement joins TRBV12-3 or TRBV12-4 to TRBJ2-1, with 14 bases aligning to TRBD2. This CDR3 contains 15 residues. Germline trimming cut 7 bases from V and 4 bases from J; bases unmatched to any gene: 3. CDR3 nucleotides: TGTGCCAGCAAACGACTAGCGGGAGGGTACAATGAGCAGTTCTTC. Translated, it gives CASKRLAGGYNEQFF.

There are a few counts of this clonotype. The chain couples TRBV20-1 to TRBJ2-7, with 14 bases that match TRBD2. After removal of 4 bases from V and 6 bases from J, the junction contained 5 bases not matched to a gene. This CDR3 is built from 14 residues. Germline CDR1 and CDR2: DFQATT and SNEGSKA (reference sequence). CDR3 loop: CSATGTSGGSEQYF. CDR3 nucleotides: TGCAGTGCTACTGGGACTAGCGGGGGCTCCGAGCAGTACTTC.

This clonotype has only a few counts. The chain has TRBV2 and TRBJ2-2, with D uncertain. V gave up 7 bases and J gave up 3 bases, with 9 bases separating them. CDR3 length: 13 amino acids. Per germline, CDR1 SNHLY and CDR2 FYNNEI. The CDR3 here is CASKPKDTGELFF. The CDR3 bases are TGTGCCAGCAAGCCGAAGGACACCGGGGAGCTGTTTTTT.

The chain employs TRBV27 and TRBJ1-1, with D possibly being TRBD1 (5 bases). Germline CDR1 is MNHEY and CDR2 is SMNVEV (reference sequence). Between the trimmed V and J ends, which lost 0 bases and 3 bases, there was a span of 11 bases. This CDR3 comprises 15 residues. The CDR3: CASSLSRVGYTEAFF. CDR3 sequence (DNA): TGTGCCAGCAGTTTATCCAGGGTGGGGTACACTGAAGCTTTCTTT.

The chain recombines TRBV5-1 with TRBJ1-2; D is unresolved. The length of the CDR3 is 15 residues. CDR1 SGHRS and CDR2 YFSETQ come from the germline V gene. The V gene lost 3 bases and the J gene lost 5 bases, with 17 bases spanning the gap. CDR3 amino acids: CASSYREPETYGYTF. In DNA form, the CDR3 reads TGCGCCAGCAGCTACCGGGAGCCCGAAACGTATGGCTACACCTTC.